This TCR beta chain was sequenced for a study of blood T cell repertoires in COVID-19. In the study overall: Sites in the United States, Italy and Spain provided acute and convalescent COVID-19 samples. T cells, B-cell-depleted T cells, or PBMCs provided the cDNA or gDNA that served as material.

Original processing notes: Estimation of nucleated cell counts was performed using reference gene primer amplification. Measured with immunoSEQ multiplex PCR; TCRdb has only the in-frame clones, and not every one. That table supplies the V and J calls and clone size; D and trimming were determined from the DNA. This table holds fewer than 150,000 clones, about 83% found once. CDR3 size: 14 residues. Trimming took off 6 bases at V and 2 bases at J, with 14 bases between the two ends. Germline V lookup: CDR1 MDHEN, CDR2 SYDVKM. Sequencing was performed on peripheral blood. The source of this sequence is a human donor in a cohort sampled during active COVID-19. The chain links TRBV28 to TRBJ2-7; perhaps TRBD1 as D (6 bases). The CDR3 nucleotides read TGTGCCAGCAGAACCGGGACAAGGACCTACGAGCAGTACTTC. This encodes CASRTGTRTYEQYF.